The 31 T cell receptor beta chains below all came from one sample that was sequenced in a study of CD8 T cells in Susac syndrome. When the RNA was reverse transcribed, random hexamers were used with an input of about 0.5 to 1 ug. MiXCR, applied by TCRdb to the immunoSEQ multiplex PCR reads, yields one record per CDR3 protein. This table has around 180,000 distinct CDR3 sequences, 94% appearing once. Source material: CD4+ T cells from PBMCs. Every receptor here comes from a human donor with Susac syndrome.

CDR3 DNA sequence: TGTGCCAGCAGCGCTGACGTGGGGAGCGGCTACACCTTC. Translating it yields CASSADVGSGYTF. The chain links TRBV9 to TRBJ1-2, with unresolved D. The length of the CDR3 is 13 residues. V shed 3 bases and J shed 8 bases, with 14 bases lying between them. Germline V gene sequence: CDR1 SGDLS, CDR2 YYNGEE.

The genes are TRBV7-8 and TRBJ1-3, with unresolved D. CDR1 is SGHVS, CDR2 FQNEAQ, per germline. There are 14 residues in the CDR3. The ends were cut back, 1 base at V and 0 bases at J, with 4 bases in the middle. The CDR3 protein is CASSLGTSGNTIYF. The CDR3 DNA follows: TGTGCCAGCAGCTTAGGGACCTCTGGAAACACCATATATTTT.

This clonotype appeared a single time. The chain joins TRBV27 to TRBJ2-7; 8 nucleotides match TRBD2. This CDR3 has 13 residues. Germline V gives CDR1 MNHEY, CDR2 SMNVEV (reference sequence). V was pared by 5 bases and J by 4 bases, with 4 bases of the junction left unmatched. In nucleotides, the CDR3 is TGTGCCAGCAGTGCGGGACTAGGGTACGAGCAGTACTTC. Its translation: CASSAGLGYEQYF.

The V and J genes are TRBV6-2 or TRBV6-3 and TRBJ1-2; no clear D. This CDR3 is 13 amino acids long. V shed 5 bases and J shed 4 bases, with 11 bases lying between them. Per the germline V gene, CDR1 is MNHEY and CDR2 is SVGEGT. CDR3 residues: CASSPPGFYGYTF. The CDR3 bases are TGTGCCAGCAGTCCGCCAGGATTCTATGGCTACACCTTC.

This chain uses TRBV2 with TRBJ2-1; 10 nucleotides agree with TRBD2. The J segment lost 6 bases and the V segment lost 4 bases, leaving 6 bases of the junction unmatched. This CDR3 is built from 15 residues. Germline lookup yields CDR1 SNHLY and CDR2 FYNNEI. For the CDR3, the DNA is TGTGCCAGCAGTGTAAGCGGGGGGGCCATCAATGAGCAGTTCTTC. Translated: CASSVSGGAINEQFF.

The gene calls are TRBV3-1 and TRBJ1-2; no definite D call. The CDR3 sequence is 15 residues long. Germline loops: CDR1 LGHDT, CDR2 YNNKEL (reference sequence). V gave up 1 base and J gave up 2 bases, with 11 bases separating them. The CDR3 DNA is TGTGCCAGCAGCCAAGGGAGAGGAACCAACTATGGCTACACCTTC. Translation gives CASSQGRGTNYGYTF.

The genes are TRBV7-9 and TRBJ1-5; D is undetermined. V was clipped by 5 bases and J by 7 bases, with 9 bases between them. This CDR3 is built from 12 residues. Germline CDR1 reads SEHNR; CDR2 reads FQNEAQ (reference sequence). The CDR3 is CASSRQEQPQHF. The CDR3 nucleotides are TGTGCCAGCAGCCGTCAGGAACAGCCCCAGCATTTT.

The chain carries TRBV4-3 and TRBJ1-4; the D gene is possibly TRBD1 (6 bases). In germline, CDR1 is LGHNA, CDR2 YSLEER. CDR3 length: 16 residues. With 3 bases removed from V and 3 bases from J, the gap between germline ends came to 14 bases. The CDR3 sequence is CASSQGNRDANEKLFF. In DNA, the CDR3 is TGCGCCAGCAGCCAGGGGAACAGGGATGCTAATGAAAAACTGTTTTTT.

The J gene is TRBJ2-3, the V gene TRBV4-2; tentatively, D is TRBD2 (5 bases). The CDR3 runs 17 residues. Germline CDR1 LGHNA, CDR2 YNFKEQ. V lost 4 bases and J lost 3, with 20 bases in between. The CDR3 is CASSPRPADLRTDTQYF. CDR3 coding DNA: TGTGCCAGCAGCCCCCGGCCCGCGGACTTGCGAACAGATACGCAGTATTTT.

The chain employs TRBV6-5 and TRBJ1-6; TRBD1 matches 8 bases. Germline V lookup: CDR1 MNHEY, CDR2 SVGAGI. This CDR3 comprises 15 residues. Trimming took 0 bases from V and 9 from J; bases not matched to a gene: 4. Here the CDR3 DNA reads TGTGCCAGCAGTTACTCCCGACAGGGGAGTTCACCCCTCCACTTT. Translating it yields CASSYSRQGSSPLHF.

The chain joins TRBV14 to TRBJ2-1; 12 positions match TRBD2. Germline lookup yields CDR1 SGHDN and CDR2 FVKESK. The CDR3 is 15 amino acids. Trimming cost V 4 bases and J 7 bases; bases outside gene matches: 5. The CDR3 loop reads CASSPLAGGLNEQFF. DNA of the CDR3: TGTGCCAGCAGCCCGCTAGCGGGGGGGCTTAATGAGCAGTTCTTC.

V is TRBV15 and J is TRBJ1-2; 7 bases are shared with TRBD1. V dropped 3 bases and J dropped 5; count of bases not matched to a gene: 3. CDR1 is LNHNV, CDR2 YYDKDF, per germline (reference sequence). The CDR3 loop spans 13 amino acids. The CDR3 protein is CATSRGQLYGYTF. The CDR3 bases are TGTGCCACCAGCAGGGGACAGCTTTATGGCTACACCTTC.

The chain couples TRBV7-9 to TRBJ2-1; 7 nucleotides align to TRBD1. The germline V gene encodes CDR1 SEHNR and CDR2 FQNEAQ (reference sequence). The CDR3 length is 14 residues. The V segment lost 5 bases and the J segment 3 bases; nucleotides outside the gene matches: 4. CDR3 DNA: TGTGCCAGCAGCCGGGGACAGTTCTACAATGAGCAGTTCTTC. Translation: CASSRGQFYNEQFF.

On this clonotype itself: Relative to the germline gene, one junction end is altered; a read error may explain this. The CDR3 loop reads CASTPIGGPDTQYF. The CDR3 DNA sequence: TGTGCTAGCACTCCGATCGGGGGGCCGGATACGCAGTATTTT. V usage is TRBV7-7 and J usage is TRBJ2-3, with D possibly matching TRBD2 (7 bases). CDR1 is SSHAT, CDR2 FNYEAQ, per germline (reference sequence). CDR3 size: 14 residues.

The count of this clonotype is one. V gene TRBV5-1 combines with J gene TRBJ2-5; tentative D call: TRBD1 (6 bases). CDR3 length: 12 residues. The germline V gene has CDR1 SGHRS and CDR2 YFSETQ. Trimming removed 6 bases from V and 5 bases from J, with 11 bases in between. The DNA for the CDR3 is TGCGCCAGCAACGAGGGGGTTGAGACCCAGTACTTC. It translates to CASNEGVETQYF.

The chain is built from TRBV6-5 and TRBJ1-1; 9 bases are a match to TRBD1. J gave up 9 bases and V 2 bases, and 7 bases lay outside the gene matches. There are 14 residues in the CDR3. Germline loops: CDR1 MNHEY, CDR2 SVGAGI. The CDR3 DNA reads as TGTGCCAGCAGTTACACAATTGGACAGGGGCAAGCTTTCTTT. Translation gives CASSYTIGQGQAFF.

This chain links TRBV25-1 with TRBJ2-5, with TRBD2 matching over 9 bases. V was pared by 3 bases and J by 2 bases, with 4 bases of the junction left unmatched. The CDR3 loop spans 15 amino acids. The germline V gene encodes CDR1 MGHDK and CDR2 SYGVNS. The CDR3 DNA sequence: TGTGCCAGCAGTGACTGGCGGGGGGGACAAGAGACCCAGTACTTC. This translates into CASSDWRGGQETQYF.

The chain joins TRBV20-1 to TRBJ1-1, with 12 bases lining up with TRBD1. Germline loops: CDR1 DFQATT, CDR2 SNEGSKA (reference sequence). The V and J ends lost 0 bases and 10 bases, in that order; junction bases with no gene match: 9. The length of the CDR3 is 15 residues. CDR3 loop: CSARDPGQGAARAFF. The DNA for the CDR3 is TGCAGTGCTAGAGACCCGGGACAGGGGGCTGCGCGAGCTTTCTTT.

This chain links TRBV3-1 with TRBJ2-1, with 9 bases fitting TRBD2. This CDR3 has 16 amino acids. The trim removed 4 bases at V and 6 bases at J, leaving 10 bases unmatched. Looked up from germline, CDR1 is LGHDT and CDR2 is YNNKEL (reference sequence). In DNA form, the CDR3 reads TGTGCCAGCAGCCCACCCCGCGGGGGGGTAGGCAATGAGCAGTTCTTC. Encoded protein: CASSPPRGGVGNEQFF.

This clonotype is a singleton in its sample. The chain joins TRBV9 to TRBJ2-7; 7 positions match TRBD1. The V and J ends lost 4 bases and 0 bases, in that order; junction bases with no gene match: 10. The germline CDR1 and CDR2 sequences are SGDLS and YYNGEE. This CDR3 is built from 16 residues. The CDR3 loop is CASSPKGQRSSYEQYF. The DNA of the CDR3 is TGTGCCAGCAGCCCGAAGGGACAGCGAAGCTCCTACGAGCAGTACTTC.

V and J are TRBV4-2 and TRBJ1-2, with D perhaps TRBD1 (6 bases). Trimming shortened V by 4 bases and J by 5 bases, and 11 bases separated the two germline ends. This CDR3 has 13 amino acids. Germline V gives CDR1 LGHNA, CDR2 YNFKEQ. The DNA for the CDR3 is TGTGCCAGCAGCCTGGAGGGGGGGTATGGCTACACCTTC. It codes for CASSLEGGYGYTF.

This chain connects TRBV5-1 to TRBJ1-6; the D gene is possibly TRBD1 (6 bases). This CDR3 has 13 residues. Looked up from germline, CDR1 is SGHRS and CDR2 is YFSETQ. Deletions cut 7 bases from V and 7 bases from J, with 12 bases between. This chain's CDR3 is CASGVGGNSPLHF. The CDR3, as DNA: TGCGCCAGCGGGGTAGGGGGAAATTCACCCCTCCACTTT.

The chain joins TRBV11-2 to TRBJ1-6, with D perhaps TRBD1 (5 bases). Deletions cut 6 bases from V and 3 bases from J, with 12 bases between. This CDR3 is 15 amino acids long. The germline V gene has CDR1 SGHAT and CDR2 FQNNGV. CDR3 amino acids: CASRDGGNYNSPLHF. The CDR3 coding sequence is TGTGCCAGCAGGGACGGGGGAAACTATAATTCACCCCTCCACTTT.

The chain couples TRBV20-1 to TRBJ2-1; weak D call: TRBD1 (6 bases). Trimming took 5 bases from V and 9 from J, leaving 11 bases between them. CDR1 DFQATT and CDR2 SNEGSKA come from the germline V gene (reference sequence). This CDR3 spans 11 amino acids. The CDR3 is CSASGTSEQFF. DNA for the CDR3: TGCAGTGCTTCCGGGACAAGTGAGCAGTTCTTC.

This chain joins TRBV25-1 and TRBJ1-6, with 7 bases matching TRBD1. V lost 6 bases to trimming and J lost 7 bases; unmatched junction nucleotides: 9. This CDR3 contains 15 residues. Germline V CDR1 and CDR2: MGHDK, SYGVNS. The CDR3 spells CASSPRQGGNSPLHF. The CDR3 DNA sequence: TGTGCCAGCAGCCCCAGACAGGGTGGAAATTCACCCCTCCACTTT.

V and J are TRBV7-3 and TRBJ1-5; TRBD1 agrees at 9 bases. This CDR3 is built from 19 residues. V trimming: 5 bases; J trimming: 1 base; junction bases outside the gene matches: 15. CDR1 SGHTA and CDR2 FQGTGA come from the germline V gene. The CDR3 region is CASSIDPLWGQGSNQPQHF. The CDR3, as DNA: TGTGCCAGCAGCATCGACCCGTTGTGGGGACAGGGAAGCAATCAGCCCCAGCATTTT.

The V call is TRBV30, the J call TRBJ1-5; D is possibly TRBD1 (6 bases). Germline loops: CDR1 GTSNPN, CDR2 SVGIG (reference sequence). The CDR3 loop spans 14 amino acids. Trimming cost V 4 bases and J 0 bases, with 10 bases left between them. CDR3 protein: CAWTGDNSNQPQHF. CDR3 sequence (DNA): TGTGCCTGGACAGGGGATAATAGCAATCAGCCCCAGCATTTT.

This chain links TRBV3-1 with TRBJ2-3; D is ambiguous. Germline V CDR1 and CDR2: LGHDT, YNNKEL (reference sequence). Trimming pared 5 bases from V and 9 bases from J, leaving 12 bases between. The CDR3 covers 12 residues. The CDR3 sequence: CASSDGPRTQYF. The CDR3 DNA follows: TGTGCCAGCAGCGACGGGCCCAGGACGCAGTATTTT.

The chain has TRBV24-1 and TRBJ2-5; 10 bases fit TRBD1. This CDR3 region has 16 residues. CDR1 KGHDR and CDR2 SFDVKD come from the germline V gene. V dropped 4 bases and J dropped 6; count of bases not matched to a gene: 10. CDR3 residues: CATSDSRQGAVKTQYF. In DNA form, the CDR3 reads TGTGCCACCAGTGACTCACGACAGGGGGCGGTGAAGACCCAGTACTTC.

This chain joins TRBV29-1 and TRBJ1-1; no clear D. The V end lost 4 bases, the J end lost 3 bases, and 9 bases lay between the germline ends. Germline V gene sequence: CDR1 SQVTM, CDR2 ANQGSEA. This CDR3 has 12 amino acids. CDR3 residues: CSVVSGYTEAFF. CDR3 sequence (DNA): TGCAGCGTTGTTTCCGGGTACACTGAAGCTTTCTTT.

The CDR3 coding sequence is TGTGCCAGCAGCTCCACAGTGTCCTACGAGCAGTACTTC. Residues: CASSSTVSYEQYF. The V call is TRBV7-3, the J call TRBJ2-7, with unresolved D. The ends were cut back, 4 bases at V and 1 base at J, with 8 bases in the middle. The CDR3 has 13 amino acids. Germline V gives CDR1 SGHTA, CDR2 FQGTGA.